The present T cell receptor (beta chain) was sequenced within a study of blood T cell repertoires in COVID-19. On the study more broadly: The samples span acute and convalescent COVID-19 from the United States, Italy and Spain.

This study enrolled people aged roughly 18 to 90 from roughly 22 US geographic areas. This CDR3 has 14 residues. Germline V gene lookup returns CDR1 MNHEY and CDR2 SVGAGI. V dropped 6 bases and J dropped 6; count of bases not matched to a gene: 7. In the original processing: Estimation of nucleated cell counts relied on the amplification of reference gene primers. Sequencing was performed with immunoSEQ multiplex PCR; in TCRdb, only in-frame clones are kept and a portion is missing. The DNA gave D and trimming, while V, J and clone size come from that table. The sample lists over 120,000 clones; about 90% were seen once.

The genes are TRBV6-5 and TRBJ1-1, with 10 bases lining up with TRBD1. Material: PBMCs or T cells enriched from blood (not recorded which). This receptor was obtained from a man between 60 and 75 years old who had recovered from COVID-19. The CDR3 sequence: CASRRQGAMAEAFF. In DNA, the CDR3 is TGTGCCAGCAGGCGACAGGGGGCTATGGCTGAAGCTTTCTTT.